These 18 T cell receptor beta chains originate from one sample sequenced in a study of shared clonotypes between healthy human individuals. Assay used: immunoSEQ multiplex PCR; TCRdb lists only in-frame clones, some missing. The table records roughly 2,000,000 clones, roughly 95% of them present only once. Naivety among CD8 cells was defined by CD45RO negativity and positive CCR7 selection, thereby excluding terminally differentiated effector memory CD45RA+ cells. The sample was naive CD8+ T cells sorted from blood. Every receptor here comes from a young man in good health.

The rearrangement joins TRBV10-2 to TRBJ1-2; 9 bases are a match to TRBD1. The CDR3 is 14 residues long. V shed 6 bases, J shed 5 bases, and the junction held 7 bases outside the gene matches. The germline V gene encodes CDR1 WSHSY and CDR2 SAAADI. The CDR3 DNA is TGCGCCAGCAGCTCGACAGGGGGATGGTATGGCTACACCTTC. It yields the protein CASSSTGGWYGYTF.

The gene calls are TRBV9 and TRBJ1-1; D might be TRBD1 (5 bases). This CDR3 contains 14 residues. V lost 4 bases and J lost 4, with 14 bases in between. Germline assignment: CDR1 SGDLS and CDR2 YYNGEE. The CDR3: CASSPEGLGTEAFF. The CDR3 region has the DNA TGTGCCAGCAGCCCCGAGGGACTGGGCACTGAAGCTTTCTTT. Using reference TRBV9 and TRBJ1-1 for the parts outside the CDR3, the full variable domain is DSGVTQTPKHLITATGQRVTLRCSPRSGDLSVYWYQQSLDQGLQFLIQYYNGEERAKGNILERFSAQQFPDLHSELNLSSLELGDSALYFCASSPEGLGTEAFFGQGTRLTVV.

This chain uses TRBV30 with TRBJ2-2; D may match TRBD1 or TRBD2 (6 bases each). The germline gives CDR1 GTSNPN, CDR2 SVGIG (reference sequence). Trimming took off 4 bases at V and 6 bases at J, with 15 bases between the two ends. There are 14 residues in the CDR3. The CDR3, as DNA: TGTGCCTGGATGGGCAGGGGACTCCCCGGGGAGCTGTTTTTT. It is translated as CAWMGRGLPGELFF.

J is TRBJ2-2 and V is TRBV6-4; 7 bases align to TRBD2. J gave up 4 bases and V 0 bases, and 11 bases lay outside the gene matches. Germline assignment: CDR1 MRHNA and CDR2 SNTAGT. This CDR3 spans 18 amino acids. The CDR3 spells CASSDSAGLENSTGELFF. In nucleotides, the CDR3 is TGTGCCAGCAGTGACTCTGCTGGACTAGAGAATTCCACCGGGGAGCTGTTTTTT.

The chain is built from TRBV27 and TRBJ2-5, with TRBD2 matching over 7 bases. V gave up 0 bases and J gave up 4 bases; unmatched junction bases: 11. The CDR3 runs to 17 residues. Germline V gives CDR1 MNHEY, CDR2 SMNVEV (reference sequence). The CDR3 loop reads CASSLSYTSAVRETQYF. In DNA form, the CDR3 reads TGTGCCAGCAGTTTATCCTACACTAGCGCGGTTAGAGAGACCCAGTACTTC.

This clone was seen just once. This sequence joins TRBV2 and TRBJ2-1; 11 bases align to TRBD1. Germline values: CDR1 SNHLY, CDR2 FYNNEI. CDR3 length equals 14 residues. The V and J ends lost 8 bases and 4 bases, in that order; junction bases with no gene match: 4. CDR3 in amino acids: CASRTGGAYNEQFF. CDR3 in DNA: TGTGCCAGCCGGACAGGGGGCGCGTACAATGAGCAGTTCTTC.

This clone was counted only a few times. The same CDR3 can be traced to other DNA sequences in this sample. The genes are TRBV5-1 and TRBJ2-7; TRBD2 is a possible D gene (5 bases). CDR3 length: 13 residues. The V and J ends lost 0 bases and 2 bases respectively, with 6 bases between them. Germline-derived CDR1 and CDR2 are SGHRS and YFSETQ. The CDR3 bases are TGCGCCAGCAGCTTGGACGGGACCTACGAGCAGTACTTC. This encodes CASSLDGTYEQYF.

This clone was seen a handful of times. This chain links TRBV10-3 with TRBJ2-2; TRBD1 matches at 8 bases. Per germline, CDR1 ENHRY and CDR2 SYGVKD. This CDR3 has 15 amino acids. The trim removed 5 bases at V and 4 bases at J, leaving 6 bases unmatched. The CDR3 DNA is TGTGCCATCAGTCCCCAGGGGGCGGGCACCGGGGAGCTGTTTTTT. This gives the protein CAISPQGAGTGELFF.

As DNA, the CDR3 is TGTGCCAGCAGTGAGACAGGTCTGAGCTCTGGAAACACCATATATTTT. This codes for CASSETGLSSGNTIYF. The chain uses TRBV28 and TRBJ1-3, with a weak D call TRBD1 (6 bases). This CDR3 has 16 residues. The V end lost 5 bases, the J end lost 0 bases, and 14 bases lay between the germline ends. Germline CDR1 is MDHEN and CDR2 is SYDVKM.

This chain links TRBV7-9 with TRBJ2-7, with D unclear. Germline values: CDR1 SEHNR, CDR2 FQNEAQ (reference sequence). The CDR3 covers 12 residues. Trimming shortened V by 8 bases and J by 6 bases, and 14 bases separated the two germline ends. The CDR3 here is CASSWVVGEQYF. The CDR3 bases are TGTGCCAGCTCCTGGGTGGTCGGCGAGCAGTACTTC.

This sequence joins TRBV5-4 and TRBJ1-1, with D maybe TRBD1 (6 bases). Germline CDR1 and CDR2: SGHNT and YYREEE (reference sequence). Trimming took off 0 bases at V and 3 bases at J, with 9 bases between the two ends. The CDR3 length is 14 residues. The CDR3 protein is CASSLGQVYTEAFF. CDR3 coding DNA: TGTGCCAGCAGCTTGGGACAGGTATACACTGAAGCTTTCTTT. Together with reference TRBV5-4 and TRBJ1-1, the CDR3 gives the full variable domain: ETGVTQSPTHLIKTRGQQVTLRCSSQSGHNTVSWYQQALGQGPQFIFQYYREEENGRGNFPPRFSGLQFPNYSSELNVNALELDDSALYLCASSLGQVYTEAFFGQGTRLTVV.

V is TRBV13 and J is TRBJ2-1; 7 nucleotides match TRBD2. Germline CDR1 reads PRHDT; CDR2 reads FYEKMQ (reference sequence). This CDR3 contains 15 residues. V lost 1 base to trimming and J lost 7 bases; unmatched junction nucleotides: 7. In DNA, the CDR3 is TGTGCCAGCAGCTTAGCGAGCGGGAATAGGAATGAGCAGTTCTTC. Residues: CASSLASGNRNEQFF.

The CDR3, as DNA: TGTGCCAGCAGCCACCGACAGGAAAGGGGCGAGCAGTACTTC. Protein product: CASSHRQERGEQYF. The chain employs TRBV5-4 and TRBJ2-7; possibly TRBD1 for D (6 bases). The length of the CDR3 is 14 residues. V lost 4 bases and J lost 6, with 17 bases in between. Germline V gene sequence: CDR1 SGHNT, CDR2 YYREEE (reference sequence).

V and J are TRBV13 and TRBJ2-2; no reliable D call. The CDR3 is 14 residues long. Trimming took off 0 bases at V and 2 bases at J, with 4 bases between the two ends. CDR1 is PRHDT and CDR2 is FYEKMQ in the germline V gene (reference sequence). In nucleotides, the CDR3 is TGTGCCAGCAGCTTAGGGATAAACACCGGGGAGCTGTTTTTT. This encodes CASSLGINTGELFF.

Turning to this clone: This sample includes further DNA sequences coding for the same CDR3. The chain couples TRBV11-2 to TRBJ2-3; D is undetermined. The CDR3 extends over 13 amino acids. Germline V gene data show CDR1 as SGHAT and CDR2 as FQNNGV. Trimming shortened V by 5 bases and J by 1 base, and 7 bases separated the two germline ends. CDR3 bases: TGTGCCAGCAGCAGACCTGGCACAGATACGCAGTATTTT. Amino acid sequence: CASSRPGTDTQYF.

A note on this clone: This sample also contains other DNA sequences that code for the same CDR3. The gene calls are TRBV7-9 and TRBJ2-7; TRBD1 is a possible D gene (6 bases). V was pared by 1 base and J by 1 base, with 8 bases between. This CDR3 has 14 amino acids. The germline V gene encodes CDR1 SEHNR and CDR2 FQNEAQ (reference sequence). CDR3 residues: CASSLEQGSYEQYF. Here the CDR3 DNA reads TGTGCCAGCAGCTTAGAACAGGGATCCTACGAGCAGTACTTC.

The chain links TRBV30 to TRBJ1-6; D gene unclear. The CDR3 is 13 amino acids. Trimming took off 2 bases at V and 7 bases at J, with 9 bases between the two ends. Germline CDR1 reads GTSNPN; CDR2 reads SVGIG (reference sequence). Written as DNA, the CDR3 is TGTGCCTGGAGTAAGGCCGCAAATTCACCCCTCCACTTT. Its translation is CAWSKAANSPLHF.

As to this clone: This specimen includes other DNA sequences encoding the same CDR3. The rearrangement uses TRBV6-5 and TRBJ2-3; D is ambiguous. CDR1 MNHEY and CDR2 SVGAGI come from the germline V gene. Trimming shortened V by 1 base and J by 5 bases, and 1 base separated the two germline ends. The length of the CDR3 is 11 residues. The CDR3 DNA follows: TGTGCCAGCAGTTACTTAGATACGCAGTATTTT. Its protein is CASSYLDTQYF.